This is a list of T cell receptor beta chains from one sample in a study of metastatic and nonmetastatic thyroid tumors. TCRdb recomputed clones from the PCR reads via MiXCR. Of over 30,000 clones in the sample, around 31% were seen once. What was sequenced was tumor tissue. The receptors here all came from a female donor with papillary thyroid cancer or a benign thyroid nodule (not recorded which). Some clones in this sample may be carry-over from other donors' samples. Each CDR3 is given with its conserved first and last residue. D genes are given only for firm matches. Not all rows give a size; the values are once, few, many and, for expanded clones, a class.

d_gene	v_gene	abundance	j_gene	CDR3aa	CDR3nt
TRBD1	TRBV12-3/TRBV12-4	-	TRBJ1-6	CASSLGQSNSPLHF	TGTGCCAGCAGTTTGGGACAGAGCAATTCACCCCTCCACTTT
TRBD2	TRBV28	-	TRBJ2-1	CASSLWGGSAAGYNEQFF	TGTGCCAGCAGTTTATGGGGCGGGAGTGCCGCGGGTTACAATGAGCAGTTCTTC
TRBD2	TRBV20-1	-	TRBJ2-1	CSASAAAAGDGYEQFF	TGCAGTGCTAGCGCCGCGGCAGCGGGAGATGGCTATGAGCAGTTCTTC
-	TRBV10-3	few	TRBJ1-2	CAISEGLRNNYGYTF	TGTGCCATCAGTGAGGGGCTGAGAAATAACTATGGCTACACCTTC
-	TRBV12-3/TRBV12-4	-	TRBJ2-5	CASSLRRALSEGTQYF	TGTGCCAGCAGTTTGCGGAGGGCCCTCTCGGAGGGGACCCAGTACTTC
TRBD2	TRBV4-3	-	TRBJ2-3	CASSPRTSGSGADTQYF	TGCGCCAGCAGCCCTAGGACTAGCGGGAGTGGTGCAGATACGCAGTATTTT
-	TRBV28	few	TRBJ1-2	CASSLDGDYTF	TGTGCCAGCAGTTTAGACGGCGACTACACCTTC
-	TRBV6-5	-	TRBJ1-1	CANSFSQGTVNSEAFF	TGTGCCAACAGTTTCTCCCAAGGGACGGTGAACTCTGAAGCTTTCTTT
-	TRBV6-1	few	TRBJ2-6	CASSLQVSGANVLTF	TGTGCCAGCAGCCTACAGGTCTCTGGGGCCAACGTCCTGACTTTC
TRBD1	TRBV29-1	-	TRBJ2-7	CSVGSRTGVNEQYF	TGCAGCGTAGGATCCCGGACAGGGGTAAACGAGCAGTACTTC
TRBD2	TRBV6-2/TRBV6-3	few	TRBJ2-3	CASSSISGRGPDTQYF	TGTGCCAGCAGTTCGATTAGCGGGAGGGGGCCAGATACGCAGTATTTT